In this sample, the clone carrying this TCR beta chain turned up a few times. The identical CDR3 is also encoded by other nucleotide sequences in the sample. These data come from a study of shared clonotypes between healthy human individuals. CDR1 DFQATT and CDR2 SNEGSKA come from the germline V gene (reference sequence). The germline V and J ends were trimmed by 5 bases and 0 bases, with 5 bases remaining between them. The length of the CDR3 is 11 residues. Original handling: Without quality scores, immunoSEQ junctional reads could not be filtered like full-length reads. Only in-frame clones appear in the TCRdb table, and some are missing; sequencing was by immunoSEQ multiplex PCR. Clone size and the V and J calls come from that table; the DNA yielded D and trimming. Altogether more than 550,000 clones are present, 72% being singletons, with the ten largest covering under 2%.

The receptor was isolated from a woman in her 30s in good health. The sequencing sample was made of memory CD4+ T cells sorted from blood. Subset here: CD45RA-negative fraction. V is TRBV20-1 and J is TRBJ2-7; no definite D call. The CDR3 DNA reads as TGCAGTGCTGACTCCTCCTACGAGCAGTACTTC. Encoded protein: CSADSSYEQYF.